This T cell receptor (beta chain) was observed in a study of neurological immune-mediated disorders. Study outcomes and limitations: The greatest degree of TCR clonal expansion was observed in HTLV-1-associated myelopathy, with the lowest in multiple sclerosis, below that of healthy controls.

5'RACE employing 10-nucleotide random UMIs yielded the cDNA. Via MiXCR, TCRdb re-called the 5' RACE reads, giving one row per CDR3 protein. In the table there are around 60,000 distinct CDR3 sequences, about 10% of which are singletons. Described time point: longitudinal time-point 1 (baseline). Regarding this clonotype: The antigen is unknown.

CDR1 and CDR2 from the germline V gene are SGHTA and FQGNSA. V was trimmed by 4 bases and J by 4 bases, leaving 14 bases between them. This CDR3 is 15 amino acids long. This chain connects TRBV7-2 to TRBJ2-1, with a weak D call TRBD1 (6 bases). The sample was PBMCs. This TCR was sampled from a male donor with HTLV-1-associated myelopathy (HAM/TSP). CDR3 sequence reads: CASSSRDKNYNEQFF. The CDR3 nucleotides are TGTGCCAGCAGCTCCCGGGACAAAAATTACAATGAGCAGTTCTTC.